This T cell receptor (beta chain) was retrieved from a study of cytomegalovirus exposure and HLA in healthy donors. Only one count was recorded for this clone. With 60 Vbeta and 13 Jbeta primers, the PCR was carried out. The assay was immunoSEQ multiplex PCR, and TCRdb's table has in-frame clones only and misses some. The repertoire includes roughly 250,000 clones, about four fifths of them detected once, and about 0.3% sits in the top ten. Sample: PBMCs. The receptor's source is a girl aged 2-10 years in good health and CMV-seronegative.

CDR3 nucleotides: TGTGCCAGCAGTGACTCGATAATTCCGGGGCTAGCGGGGGCCTACGAGCAGTACTTC. Its translation is CASSDSIIPGLAGAYEQYF. The V call is TRBV6-4, the J call TRBJ2-5; the match to TRBD2 covers 10 bases. The J call may be in error: the DNA end matches TRBJ2-7 better. The CDR3 is 19 amino acids. Germline V gene lookup returns CDR1 MRHNA and CDR2 SNTAGT.